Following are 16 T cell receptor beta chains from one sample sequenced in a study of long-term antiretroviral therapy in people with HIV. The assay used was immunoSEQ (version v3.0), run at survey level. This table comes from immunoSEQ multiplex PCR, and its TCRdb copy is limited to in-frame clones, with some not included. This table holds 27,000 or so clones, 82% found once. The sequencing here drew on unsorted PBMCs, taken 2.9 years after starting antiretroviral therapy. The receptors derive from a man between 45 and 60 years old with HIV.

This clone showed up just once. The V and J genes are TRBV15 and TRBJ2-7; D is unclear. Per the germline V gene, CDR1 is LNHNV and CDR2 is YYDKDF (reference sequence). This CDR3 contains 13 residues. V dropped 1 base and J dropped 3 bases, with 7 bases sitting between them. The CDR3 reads CATSRARYYEQYF. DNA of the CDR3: TGTGCCACCAGCAGAGCTCGGTACTACGAGCAGTACTTC.

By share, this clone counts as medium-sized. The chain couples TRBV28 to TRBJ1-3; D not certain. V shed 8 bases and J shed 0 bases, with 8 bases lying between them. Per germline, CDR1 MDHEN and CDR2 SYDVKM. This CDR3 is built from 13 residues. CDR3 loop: CASLRLSGNTIYF. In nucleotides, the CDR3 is TGTGCCAGCTTGAGACTCTCTGGAAACACCATATATTTT. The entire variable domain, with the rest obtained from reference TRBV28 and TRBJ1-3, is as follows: DVKVTQSSRYLVKRTGEKVFLECVQDMDHENMFWYRQDPGLGLRLIYFSYDVKMKEKGDIPEGYSVSREKKERFSLILESASTNQTSMYLCASLRLSGNTIYFGEGSWLTVV.

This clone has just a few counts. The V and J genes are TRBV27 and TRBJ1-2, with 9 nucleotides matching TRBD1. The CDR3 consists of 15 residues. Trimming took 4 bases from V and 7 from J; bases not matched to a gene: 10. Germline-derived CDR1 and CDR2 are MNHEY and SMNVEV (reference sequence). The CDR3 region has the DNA TGTGCCAGCAGTTCACTTGGGACAGGGAATCGTGGCTACACCTTC. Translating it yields CASSSLGTGNRGYTF.

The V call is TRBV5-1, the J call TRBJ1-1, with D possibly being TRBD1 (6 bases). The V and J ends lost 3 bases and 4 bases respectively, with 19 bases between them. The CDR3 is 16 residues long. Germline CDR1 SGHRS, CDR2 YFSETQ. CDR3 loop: CASSSDRSLVGTEAFF. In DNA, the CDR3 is TGCGCCAGCAGCTCCGACAGGAGTCTTGTCGGCACTGAAGCTTTCTTT.

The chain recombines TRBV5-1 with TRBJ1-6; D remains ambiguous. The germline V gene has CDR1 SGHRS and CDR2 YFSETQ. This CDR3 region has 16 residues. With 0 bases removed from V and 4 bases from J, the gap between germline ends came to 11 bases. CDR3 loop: CASSLGGYGYNSPLHF. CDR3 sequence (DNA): TGCGCCAGCAGCTTGGGAGGGTACGGATATAATTCACCCCTCCACTTT.

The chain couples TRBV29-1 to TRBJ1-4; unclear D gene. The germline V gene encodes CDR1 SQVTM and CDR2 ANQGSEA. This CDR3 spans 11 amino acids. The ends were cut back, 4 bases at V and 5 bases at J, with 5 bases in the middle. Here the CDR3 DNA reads TGCAGCGTTGGGGGAAATGAAAAACTGTTTTTT. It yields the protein CSVGGNEKLFF. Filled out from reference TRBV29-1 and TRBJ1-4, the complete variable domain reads SAVISQKPSRDICQRGTSLTIQCQVDSQVTMMFWYRQQPGQSLTLIATANQGSEATYESGFVIDKFPISRPNLTFSTLTVSNMSPEDSSIYLCSVGGNEKLFFGSGTQLSVL.

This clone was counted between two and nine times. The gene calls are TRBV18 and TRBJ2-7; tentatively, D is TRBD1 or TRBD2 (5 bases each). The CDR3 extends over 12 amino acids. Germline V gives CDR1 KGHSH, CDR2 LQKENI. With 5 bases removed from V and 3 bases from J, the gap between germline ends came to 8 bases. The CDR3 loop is CASSGDDYEQYF. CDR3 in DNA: TGTGCCAGCTCAGGGGACGACTACGAGCAGTACTTC. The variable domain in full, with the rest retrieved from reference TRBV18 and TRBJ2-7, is NAGVMQNPRHLVRRRGQEARLRCSPMKGHSHVYWYRQLPEEGLKFMVYLQKENIIDESGMPKERFSAEFPKEGPSILRIQQVVRGDSAAYFCASSGDDYEQYFGPGTRLTVT.

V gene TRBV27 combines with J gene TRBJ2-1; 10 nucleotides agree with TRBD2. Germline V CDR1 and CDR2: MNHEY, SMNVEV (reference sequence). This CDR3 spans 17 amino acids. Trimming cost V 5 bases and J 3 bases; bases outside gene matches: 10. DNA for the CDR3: TGTGCCAGCAGTATTAGCGGGGGGTTCCAAAACTACAATGAGCAGTTCTTC. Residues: CASSISGGFQNYNEQFF.

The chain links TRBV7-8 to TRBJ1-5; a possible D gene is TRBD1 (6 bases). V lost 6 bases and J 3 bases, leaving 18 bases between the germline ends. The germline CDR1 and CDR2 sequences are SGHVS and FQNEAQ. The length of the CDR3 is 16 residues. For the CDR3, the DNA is TGTGCCAGCAGTAAAATACCGGGACACAACAATCAGCCCCAGCATTTT. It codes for CASSKIPGHNNQPQHF.

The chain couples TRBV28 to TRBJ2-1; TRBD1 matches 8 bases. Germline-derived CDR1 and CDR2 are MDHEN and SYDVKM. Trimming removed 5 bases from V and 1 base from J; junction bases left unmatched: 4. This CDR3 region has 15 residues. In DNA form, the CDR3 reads TGTGCCAGCAGTGTGGACAGGGAGTCCTACAATGAGCAGTTCTTC. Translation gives CASSVDRESYNEQFF.

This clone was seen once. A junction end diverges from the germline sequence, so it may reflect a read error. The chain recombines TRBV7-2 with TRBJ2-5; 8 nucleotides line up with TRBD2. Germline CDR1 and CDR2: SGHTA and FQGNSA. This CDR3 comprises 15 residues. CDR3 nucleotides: TGTGCCAGCAGCCTAGGGCCTTCCGGGGGGGAGAACCAGTACTTC. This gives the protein CASSLGPSGGENQYF.

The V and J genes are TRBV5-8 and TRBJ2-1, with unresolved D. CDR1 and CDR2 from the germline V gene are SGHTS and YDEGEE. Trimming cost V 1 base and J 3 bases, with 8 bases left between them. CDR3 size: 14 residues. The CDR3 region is CASSLPGFYNEQFF. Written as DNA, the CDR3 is TGTGCCAGCAGCTTGCCAGGTTTCTACAATGAGCAGTTCTTC.

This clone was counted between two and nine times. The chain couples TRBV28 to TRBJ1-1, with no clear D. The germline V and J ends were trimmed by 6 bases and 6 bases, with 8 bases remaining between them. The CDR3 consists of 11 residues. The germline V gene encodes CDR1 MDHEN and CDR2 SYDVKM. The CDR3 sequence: CASSVSPEAFF. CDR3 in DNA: TGTGCCAGCAGCGTCTCCCCTGAAGCTTTCTTT.

The CDR3 is CASSISTGISEAFF. DNA of the CDR3: TGTGCCAGCAGCATTAGCACAGGGATCTCTGAAGCTTTCTTT. The chain recombines TRBV28 with TRBJ1-1; tentatively, D is TRBD1 (6 bases). CDR3 length: 14 amino acids. Trimming cost V 6 bases and J 6 bases, with 17 bases left between them. Germline V gene sequence: CDR1 MDHEN, CDR2 SYDVKM.

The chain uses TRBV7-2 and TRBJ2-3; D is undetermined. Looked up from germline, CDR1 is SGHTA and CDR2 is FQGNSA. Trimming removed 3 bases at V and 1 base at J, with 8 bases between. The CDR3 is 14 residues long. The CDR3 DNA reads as TGTGCCAGCAGCTTTAGATCTCGCACAGATACGCAGTATTTT. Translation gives CASSFRSRTDTQYF.

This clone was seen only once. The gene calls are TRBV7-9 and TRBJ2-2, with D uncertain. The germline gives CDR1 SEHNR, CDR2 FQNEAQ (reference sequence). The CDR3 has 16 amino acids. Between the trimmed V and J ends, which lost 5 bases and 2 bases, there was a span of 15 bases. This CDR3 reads CASSPTSRVNTGELFF. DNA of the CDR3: TGTGCCAGCAGCCCCACCTCAAGGGTTAACACCGGGGAGCTGTTTTTT.